This T cell receptor beta chain was captured by sequencing in a study of Tregs in tolerant kidney transplant recipients. Regarding the study as a whole: Validation in larger populations is needed because few patients were studied.

CD4+CD25+CD127- Tregs, CD4+CD25- non-Tregs, CD4 and CD8 cells were sorted. The assay was immunoSEQ multiplex PCR, and TCRdb's table has in-frame clones only and misses some. The data show more than 90,000 clones, 92% seen once. Germline trimming cut 5 bases from V and 2 bases from J; bases unmatched to any gene: 5. The CDR3 consists of 14 residues. Germline loops: CDR1 SGHAT, CDR2 FQNNGV. This clone was recorded only once. What it recognizes is unknown. The receptor was derived from a human donor in good health. Specimen: CD4+ T cells from blood. The chain joins TRBV11-2 to TRBJ1-2; 7 bases fit TRBD1. In nucleotides, the CDR3 is TGTGCCAGCAGCACCTCGACAGGGAACTATGGCTACACCTTC. Residues: CASSTSTGNYGYTF.